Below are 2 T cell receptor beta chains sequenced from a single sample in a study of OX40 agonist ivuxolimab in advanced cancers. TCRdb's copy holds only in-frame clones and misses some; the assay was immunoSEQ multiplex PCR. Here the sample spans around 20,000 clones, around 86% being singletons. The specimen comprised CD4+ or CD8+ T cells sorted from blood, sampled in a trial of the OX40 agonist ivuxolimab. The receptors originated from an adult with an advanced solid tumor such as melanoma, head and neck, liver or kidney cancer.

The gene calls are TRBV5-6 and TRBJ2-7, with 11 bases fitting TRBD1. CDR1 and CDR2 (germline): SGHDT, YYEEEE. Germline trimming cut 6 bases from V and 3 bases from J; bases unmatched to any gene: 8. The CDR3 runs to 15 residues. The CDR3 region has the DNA TGTGCCAGCAACCCTTTGGGACAGGGGGTCTACGAGCAGTACTTC. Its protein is CASNPLGQGVYEQYF. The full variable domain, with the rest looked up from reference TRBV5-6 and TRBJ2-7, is DAGVTQSPTHLIKTRGQQVTLRCSPKSGHDTVSWYQQALGQGPQFIFQYYEEEERQRGNFPDRFSGHQFPNYSSELNVNALLLGDSALYLCASNPLGQGVYEQYFGPGTRLTVT.

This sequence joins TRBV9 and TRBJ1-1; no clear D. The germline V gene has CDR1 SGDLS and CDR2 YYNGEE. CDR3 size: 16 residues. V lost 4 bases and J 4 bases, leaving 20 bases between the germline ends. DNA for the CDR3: TGTGCCAGCAGCCCTCTCGGAAGTCGAATCGGCACTGAAGCTTTCTTT. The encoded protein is CASSPLGSRIGTEAFF.